This T cell receptor (beta chain) stems from a study of cytomegalovirus exposure and HLA in healthy donors. Turning to the study itself: Earlier, some 200 million T cells were analyzed, and 117 million unique TCR beta sequences were found among them.

The PCR was carried out with 60 Vbeta primers and 13 Jbeta primers. Profiling relied on immunoSEQ multiplex PCR, and the TCRdb table lists in-frame clones only, not all of them. Recorded for this sample: just over 200,000 clones. The junction had 5 bases not matched to a gene; V was cut back by 3 bases and J by 6 bases. The CDR3 is 15 residues long. CDR1 is WNHNN, CDR2 SYGVQD, per germline (reference sequence). Regarding the study as a whole: In a later analysis, TCR beta V- and J-gene trimming was associated with a missense DCLRE1C variant. Relative to the approximately 700-donor mean, N-insertions were reportedly fewer in an Asian-associated ancestry cluster in a later analysis.

Healthy people donating bone marrow made up the donors. As for this clone: Its antigen is still unknown.

The sample was PBMCs. This rearrangement joins TRBV10-1 to TRBJ2-2; 9 nucleotides line up with TRBD2. The origin of this receptor is a girl aged 2 to 9 in good health and CMV-seropositive. The DNA of the CDR3 is TGCGCCAGCAGTGATAGCGGGAGAGTGCCCGGGGAGCTGTTTTTT. Translating gives CASSDSGRVPGELFF.